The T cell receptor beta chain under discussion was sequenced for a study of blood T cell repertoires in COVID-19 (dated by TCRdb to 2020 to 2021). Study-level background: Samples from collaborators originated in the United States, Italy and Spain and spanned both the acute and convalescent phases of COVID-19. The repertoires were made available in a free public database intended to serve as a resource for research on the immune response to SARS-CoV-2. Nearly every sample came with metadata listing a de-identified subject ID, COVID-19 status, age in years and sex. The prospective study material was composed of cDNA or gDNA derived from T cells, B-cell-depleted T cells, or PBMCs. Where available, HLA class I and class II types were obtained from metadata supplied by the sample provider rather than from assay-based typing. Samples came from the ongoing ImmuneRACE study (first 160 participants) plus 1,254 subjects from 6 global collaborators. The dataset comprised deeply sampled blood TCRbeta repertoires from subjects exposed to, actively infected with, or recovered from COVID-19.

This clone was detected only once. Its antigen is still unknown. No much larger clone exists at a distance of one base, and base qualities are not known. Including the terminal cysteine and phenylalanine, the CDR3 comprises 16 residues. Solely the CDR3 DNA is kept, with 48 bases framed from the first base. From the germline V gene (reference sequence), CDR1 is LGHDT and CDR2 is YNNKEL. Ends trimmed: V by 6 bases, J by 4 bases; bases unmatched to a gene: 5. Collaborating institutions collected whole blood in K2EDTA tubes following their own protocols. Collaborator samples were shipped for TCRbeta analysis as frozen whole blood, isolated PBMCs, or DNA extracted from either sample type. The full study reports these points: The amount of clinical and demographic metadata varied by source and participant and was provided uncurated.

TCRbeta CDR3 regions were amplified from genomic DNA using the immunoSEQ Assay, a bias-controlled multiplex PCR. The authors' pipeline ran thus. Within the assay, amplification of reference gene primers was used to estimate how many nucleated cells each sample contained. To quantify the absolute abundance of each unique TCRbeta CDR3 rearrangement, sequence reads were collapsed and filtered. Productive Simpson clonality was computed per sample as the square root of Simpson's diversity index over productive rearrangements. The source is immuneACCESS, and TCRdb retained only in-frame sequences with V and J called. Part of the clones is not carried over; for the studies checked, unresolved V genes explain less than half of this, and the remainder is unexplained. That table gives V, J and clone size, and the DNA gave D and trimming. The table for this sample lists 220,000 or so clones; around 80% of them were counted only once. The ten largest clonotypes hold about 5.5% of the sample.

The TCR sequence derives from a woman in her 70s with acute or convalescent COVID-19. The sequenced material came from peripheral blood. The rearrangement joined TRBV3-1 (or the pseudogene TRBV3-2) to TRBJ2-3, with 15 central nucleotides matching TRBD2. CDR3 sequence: CASRRTSGRGADTQYF. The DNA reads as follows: TGTGCCAGCAGACGGACTAGCGGGAGGGGTGCAGATACGCAGTATTTT.